The sequence of this T cell receptor beta chain was determined in a study of monozygotic twins with inflammatory bowel disease (dated by TCRdb to about 2019). With respect to the entire study: The complete study included around 30 monozygotic twin pairs: 19 IBD-discordant Danish pairs and nine German pairs, of which four were IBD-concordant and five were IBD-discordant. Each individual had, on average, about 151 000 unique TCRalpha sequences and 181 000 unique TCRbeta sequences available for analysis. Disease-associated traits were sought mainly through comparisons between IBD patients and their genetically identical healthy co-twins within discordant pairs. General study outcomes and caveats: The results gave no support for a single strong signal or clonotype linked to IBD. Concordant and discordant twins showed no difference in repertoire similarity, possibly because of limited statistical power. Distinction between different T cell subtypes could not be achieved in the analysis. IBD patients had lower TCRbeta repertoire diversity, measured by the inverse Simpson index, than their healthy co-twins. Compared with healthy twins, IBD patients had fewer clonotypes in common with other individuals, a difference most pronounced in patients showing signs of disease activity. Differing immunosuppressive treatments among patients may have added background noise and inter-individual variability to the repertoires.

About this clonotype: No antigen is known for it.

The method behind the library was 5' RACE. Preparation of each TCR library used 3,000 to 4,000 ng of total RNA. For each sample, cDNA synthesis with SMARTScribe reverse transcriptase was split into eight separate reactions. During cDNA synthesis, unique molecular identifiers containing a 6-nucleotide sample barcode were introduced by template switching. TCRalpha and TCRbeta cDNA was amplified in two nested PCRs of about 17 and 10 cycles, and bead purification was carried out after each PCR. Before amplification, the cDNA was treated with uracil DNA-glycosylase and purified using the QIAquick PCR purification kit. The second PCR was the step at which Illumina TruSeq-compatible adapters and sample-specific barcodes were added. Library quality and concentration were assessed using TapeStation and Qubit, and roughly 5 ng of each library was pooled. Pooled libraries were sequenced on an Illumina HiSeq2500 single-index Rapid Run with 2 x 100 bp reads and custom sequencing primers. Per the authors' processing: MiGEC version 1.2.6 was used for UMI-based consensus assembly to correct PCR and sequencing errors. MiXCR version 2.1.1 was used for V(D)J alignment, clonotype assembly and CDR3 extraction. To normalise gene usage, clonotype sharing and MAIT/NKT TCR abundance, the analysis used the top 1000, 10 000 and 20 000 clonotypes per sample. After downsampling to 27 000 UMIs, diversity was calculated as the inverse Simpson index using the vegan R package. Paired Mann-Whitney U tests on discordant twin pairs were used, with Benjamini-Hochberg multiple-testing correction. TCRdb reprocessed the raw reads; every CDR3 protein sequence is a single record, and DNA is not supplied. TCRdb, not the authors, supplied the V and J calls. This sample's records show roughly 150,000 distinct CDR3 sequences. The ten largest make up 2.5% to 3% of the sample.

A 2.5 ml peripheral blood sample was drawn into PAXgene tubes per donor and stored at -80°C. Without T cell sorting, total RNA was isolated from whole blood using the PAXgene blood miRNA kit on an automated QIAcube. Deep TCRalpha and TCRbeta repertoire profiling with unique molecular barcoding was performed on peripheral blood of monozygotic twin pairs concordant or discordant for inflammatory bowel disease. Smoking habits were recorded for all twin pairs, and individuals were classified as current, former or never smokers. The germline V gene gives CDR1 as SGHTA and CDR2 as FQGTGA. The cysteine opens and the phenylalanine closes a CDR3 of 16 amino acids. The protein alone is recorded here.

This TCR derives from a human donor with ulcerative colitis or Crohn's disease, or a healthy co-twin of an affected twin (not recorded which). The sequencing input was blood. Here the chain combines TRBV7-3 and TRBJ2-2; TCRdb outputs TRBD1, but without DNA this stays unchecked. CDR3 protein: CASSLTGQGLTGELFF.